The source of this TCR beta chain is a study of cytomegalovirus exposure and HLA in healthy donors. PCR amplification relied on 60 Vbeta primers (plus 13 Jbeta primers). Measured with immunoSEQ multiplex PCR; TCRdb has only the in-frame clones, and not every one. The sample consists of 150,000 to 200,000 clones, roughly four fifths of them appearing once. Healthy bone marrow donors supplied every sample. Broader study findings: Confirmation in vitro established that a few CMV-associated chains were specific for CMV antigens. Accurate HLA-A and HLA-B prediction from TCR beta sequences was reported for most subjects. The listing of roughly 160 TCR beta chains classed them as cytomegalovirus-associated.

In regard to this clone: The antigen remains undetermined.

Per germline, CDR1 SGHRS and CDR2 YFSETQ. V was clipped by 0 bases and J by 2 bases, with 8 bases between them. The CDR3 loop spans 14 amino acids. The chain links TRBV5-1 to TRBJ1-2; D may be TRBD1 (5 bases). This receptor was taken from a woman aged 25-40 years in good health and CMV-seropositive. Material for sequencing was PBMCs. In nucleotides, the CDR3 is TGCGCCAGCAGCTTGGCTGCAGGGAACTATGGCTACACCTTC. It encodes CASSLAAGNYGYTF. The variable domain in full, completed from reference TRBV5-1 and TRBJ1-2, reads KAGVTQTPRYLIKTRGQQVTLSCSPISGHRSVSWYQQTPGQGLQFLFEYFSETQRNKGNFPGRFSGRQFSNSRSEMNVSTLELGDSALYLCASSLAAGNYGYTFGSGTRLTVV.